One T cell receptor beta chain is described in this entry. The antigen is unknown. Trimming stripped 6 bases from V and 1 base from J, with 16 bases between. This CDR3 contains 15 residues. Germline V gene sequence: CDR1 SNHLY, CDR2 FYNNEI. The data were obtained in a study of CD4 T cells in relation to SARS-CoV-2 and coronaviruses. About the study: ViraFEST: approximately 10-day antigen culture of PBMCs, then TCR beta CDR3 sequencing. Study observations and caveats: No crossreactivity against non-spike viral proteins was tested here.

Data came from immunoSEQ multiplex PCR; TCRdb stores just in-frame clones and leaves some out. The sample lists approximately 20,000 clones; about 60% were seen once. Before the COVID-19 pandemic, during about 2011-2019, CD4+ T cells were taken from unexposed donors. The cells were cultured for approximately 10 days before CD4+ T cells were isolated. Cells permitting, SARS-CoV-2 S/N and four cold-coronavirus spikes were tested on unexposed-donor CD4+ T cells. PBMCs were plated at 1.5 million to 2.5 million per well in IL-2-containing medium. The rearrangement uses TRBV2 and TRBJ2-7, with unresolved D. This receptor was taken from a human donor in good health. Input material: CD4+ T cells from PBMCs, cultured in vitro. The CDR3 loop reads CASSEVVRRSYEQYF. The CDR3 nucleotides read TGTGCCAGCAGCGAGGTCGTCAGACGGTCCTACGAGCAGTACTTC.